One and the same sample provided the 5 T cell receptor beta chains below, sequenced in a study of cytomegalovirus exposure and HLA in healthy donors. The PCR was carried out with 60 Vbeta primers and 13 Jbeta primers. Clones were read by immunoSEQ multiplex PCR, and TCRdb kept only the in-frame ones, dropping some. The table includes around 140,000 clones, approximately 84% detected once. Sequenced material: PBMCs. These receptors originate from a man aged 25-45 years in good health and CMV-seropositive.

This rearrangement joins TRBV6-5 to TRBJ2-1, with TRBD2 as a possible D gene (5 bases). V gave up 0 bases and J gave up 5 bases, with 11 bases separating them. CDR3 length: 15 amino acids. Germline CDR1 MNHEY, CDR2 SVGAGI. The CDR3 protein is CASSYSIGVNNEQFF. DNA of the CDR3: TGTGCCAGCAGTTACTCTATCGGGGTAAACAATGAGCAGTTCTTC.

The chain couples TRBV7-2 to TRBJ2-7, with 11 bases identical to TRBD2. There are 16 residues in the CDR3. CDR1 and CDR2 from the germline V gene are SGHTA and FQGNSA. Trimming at V came to 1 base and at J to 7 bases, leaving 9 bases not matched to a gene. DNA for the CDR3: TGTGCCAGCAGCTTAGGGCGTCTAGCGGGGGGTAGAGAGCAGTACTTC. It specifies CASSLGRLAGGREQYF.

CDR3 loop: CASSYSTGEEEQYF. The CDR3, as DNA: TGTGCCAGCAGTTACTCGACAGGGGAAGAGGAGCAGTACTTC. This sequence joins TRBV6-5 and TRBJ2-7; 8 bases match TRBD1. From germline, CDR1 is MNHEY and CDR2 SVGAGI. V lost 0 bases to trimming and J lost 7 bases; unmatched junction nucleotides: 5. The CDR3 length is 14 residues.

This chain uses TRBV4-1 with TRBJ2-5, with 9 bases aligning to TRBD2. Germline V lookup: CDR1 MGHRA, CDR2 YSYEKL. J gave up 5 bases and V 2 bases, and 9 bases lay outside the gene matches. The CDR3 extends over 16 amino acids. This chain's CDR3 is CASSQLIAGAGETQYF. In nucleotides, the CDR3 is TGCGCCAGCAGCCAATTGATAGCGGGGGCGGGGGAGACCCAGTACTTC.

The chain couples TRBV28 to TRBJ2-7; 8 bases fit TRBD1. CDR1 and CDR2 (germline): MDHEN, SYDVKM. J was trimmed by 2 bases and V by 3 bases; bases with no gene match: 9. The CDR3 runs to 16 residues. In DNA, the CDR3 is TGTGCCAGCAGTTTGCCCTGGACAGGGACCACCTACGAGCAGTACTTC. Its protein is CASSLPWTGTTYEQYF.